This T cell receptor (beta chain) was recovered during a study of early T cells in non-severe SARS-CoV-2 infection (dated by TCRdb to about 2021). With respect to the entire study: Because TCR sequencing relied on bulk RNA taken from unsorted whole blood, pairing of alpha and beta chains was not possible.

This clonotype was counted between two and nine times. This clone's antigen is unknown. Per-base quality was not reported, and no clone a single base away is much larger than it. What the authors observed across the whole study: VDJdb matching was skewed toward anti-spike CD8 responses and likely underestimated virus-specific expansions, missing private and CD4 specificities.

The germline V gene (reference sequence) provides CDR1 DFQATT and CDR2 SNEGSKA. The CDR3 has 16 amino acids, counting the end cysteine and phenylalanine. Only the CDR3 portion is preserved as DNA: 48 bases, with reading frame beginning at the first base. For this chain, trimming is 6 bases at the V end and 6 bases at the J end, and the number of junction bases without a gene match is 15. A case-control design nested within a healthcare worker cohort in London, UK, was used, with weekly nasopharyngeal swab PCR tests and blood sampling performed. Between 23 and 31 March 2020, the week of the UK lockdown, healthcare workers were enrolled and then followed up weekly for as long as 16 weeks. The method was 5' RACE. Instrument used: NextSeq 500. To correct for sequencing error and PCR bias, the TCR library protocol tagged individual cDNA molecules with unique molecular identifiers. Both TCR alpha and beta chains were sequenced, and tight co-correlation was observed between alpha and beta sequence abundances in each sample. As for the original processing: Decombinator V4 was used to annotate the V gene, J gene and CDR3 of the TCR sequences. TCRs were defined as expanded if a significant change between any two time points was detected under a Poisson model with p below 0.0001. Abundances of TCRs were expressed as counts per million after normalisation to the total number of TCRs sequenced in each sample. TRAV1-2 paired with TRAJ12, TRAJ20 or TRAJ33 defined MAIT TCRs, while TRAV10 paired with TRAJ18 defined iNKT TCRs. VDJdb, accessed 1 November 2021, was searched for CMV, EBV and SARS-CoV-2 annotated TCRs, with TCRs annotated for multiple antigens excluded. In-frame beta chains were kept once TCRdb had trimmed the public reads at Q25 with fastp and called clones with MiXCR. Each CDR3 protein appears once, grouped with its most common genes and DNA. What appears here as the V and J calls and clone size reflects TCRdb's work, not the paper's. Within this sample are roughly 100,000 distinct CDR3 sequences, with under 15% of them counted one time only. About 6% of the sample is taken by the ten largest.

The receptor was derived from an adult who was a healthcare worker with PCR-confirmed SARS-CoV-2 infection or an uninfected control (not recorded which). The V gene is TRBV20-1 and the J gene is TRBJ2-1; TRBD2 agrees with 9 junctional bases. Sequenced sample: whole blood. The CDR3 here reads CSARVFGGRAPNEQFF. DNA sequence: TGCAGTGCCCGCGTATTTGGCGGGAGGGCCCCCAATGAGCAGTTCTTC.